The 18 T cell receptor beta chains below were found in one sample sequenced in a study of response to subunit inactivated influenza vaccine. TCRdb re-analysed the RT-PCR reads in MiXCR, keeping a single row per CDR3 protein. Here the sample spans around 750,000 distinct CDR3 sequences, about 20% being singletons. This material consisted of PBMCs from blood, taken around 5 days after vaccination. These receptors originate from a man in his fifties or sixties who received an inactivated influenza vaccine.

V is TRBV12-3 or TRBV12-4 and J is TRBJ2-1, with 8 nucleotides matching TRBD1. Trimming at V came to 5 bases and at J to 0 bases, leaving 6 bases not matched to a gene. The CDR3 sequence is 16 residues long. This CDR3 reads CASSPVTGGSYNEQFF. In nucleotides, the CDR3 is TGTGCCAGCAGTCCCGTTACAGGGGGCTCCTACAATGAGCAGTTCTTC.

This clonotype was seen a handful of times. The gene calls are TRBV6-1 and TRBJ1-5; D is undetermined. CDR3 size: 15 residues. The germline V and J ends were trimmed by 3 bases and 5 bases, with 14 bases remaining between them. CDR1 is MNHNS, CDR2 SASEGT, per germline. The CDR3 coding sequence is TGTGCCAGCAGTGATAGGACGGGAAAGTATCAGCCCCAGCATTTT. Translating gives CASSDRTGKYQPQHF.

The chain combines TRBV18 with TRBJ2-1; D gene ambiguous. This CDR3 has 14 residues. The V end lost 5 bases, the J end lost 8 bases, and 16 bases lay between the germline ends. Germline CDR1 is KGHSH and CDR2 is LQKENI. For the CDR3, the DNA is TGTGCCAGCTCAGACTCCCCGGGTTGGGATGAGCAGTTCTTC. This sequence encodes CASSDSPGWDEQFF.

CDR3 sequence reads: CASSQGTSGLLTDTQYF. For the CDR3, the DNA is TGTGCCAGCAGCCAGGGGACTAGCGGTCTTTTGACAGATACGCAGTATTTT. The chain has TRBV4-2 and TRBJ2-3; TRBD2 aligns across 11 bases. V was pared by 3 bases and J by 3 bases, with 8 bases of the junction left unmatched. The CDR3 spans 17 residues. In germline, CDR1 is LGHNA, CDR2 YNFKEQ.

This clonotype was seen only a few times. The chain is built from TRBV7-6 and TRBJ2-3; D assignment may be TRBD1 or TRBD2 (6 bases each). Trimming stripped 2 bases from V and 8 bases from J, with 20 bases between. This CDR3 region has 16 residues. Germline loops: CDR1 SGHVS, CDR2 FNYEAQ. Here the CDR3 reads CASSLRGDGLMGTQYF. CDR3 coding DNA: TGTGCCAGCAGCTTAAGGGGGGACGGGCTTATGGGTACGCAGTATTTT.

There are a few counts of this clonotype. J is TRBJ1-1 and V is TRBV5-1; 7 bases are shared with TRBD1. The germline V gene has CDR1 SGHRS and CDR2 YFSETQ. CDR3 size: 16 residues. V lost 4 bases to trimming and J lost 0 bases; unmatched junction nucleotides: 9. CDR3: CASSGITGQLNTEAFF. The CDR3 DNA follows: TGCGCCAGCAGCGGCATAACGGGACAGCTGAACACTGAAGCTTTCTTT.

Remarks on this clonotype: The junction and the germline gene differ at one end; a read error may be behind it. The genes are TRBV7-9 and TRBJ2-4; TRBD2 agrees at 11 bases. The CDR3 has 17 residues. Germline CDR1 and CDR2: SEHNR and FQNEAQ (reference sequence). The CDR3 DNA sequence: TGTGCCAGCACCTTAGCGGGAGGGCCCCTAGCCAAAAACATTCAGTACTTC. Protein: CASTLAGGPLAKNIQYF.

This clonotype was picked up a small number of times. The chain couples TRBV10-2 to TRBJ2-7; no clear D gene. Germline lookup yields CDR1 WSHSY and CDR2 SAAADI. This CDR3 spans 14 amino acids. V was trimmed by 4 bases and J by 7 bases, leaving 17 bases between them. The DNA for the CDR3 is TGCGCCAGCAGTGGTGGCACTGCCCCGTGGGAGCAGTACTTC. It specifies CASSGGTAPWEQYF.

This clonotype was detected many times. Sequence at one end of the junction differs from germline and may be a read error. The chain employs TRBV12-3 or TRBV12-4 and TRBJ1-1; D ambiguous. The CDR3 runs 13 residues. Here the CDR3 DNA reads TGTGCCAGCAGCTTAGTGGGGAACACTGAAGCTTTCTTT. It encodes CASSLVGNTEAFF.

V usage is TRBV7-9 and J usage is TRBJ2-1; weak D call: TRBD2 (6 bases). The length of the CDR3 is 13 residues. Germline lookup yields CDR1 SEHNR and CDR2 FQNEAQ (reference sequence). V was shortened by 0 bases and J by 9 bases, with 9 bases between the two germline ends. The CDR3 here is CASSLAGGVEQFF. DNA of the CDR3: TGTGCCAGCAGCTTAGCGGGAGGTGTTGAGCAGTTCTTC.

This clonotype was picked up a small number of times. V gene TRBV4-1 combines with J gene TRBJ2-7; D uncertain. CDR1 is MGHRA, CDR2 YSYEKL, per germline. This CDR3 has 11 residues. The V end was cut by 1 base, the J end by 10 bases, with 8 bases between. CDR3 residues: CASSQGQAQYF. CDR3 in DNA: TGCGCCAGCAGCCAAGGTCAGGCTCAGTACTTC.

In this sample, this clonotype turned up a few times. The chain combines TRBV27 with TRBJ2-7; 11 nucleotides match TRBD1. The CDR3 contains 19 residues. V shed 2 bases, J shed 3 bases, and the junction held 15 bases outside the gene matches. Germline assignment: CDR1 MNHEY and CDR2 SMNVEV (reference sequence). The CDR3: CASSLGSMGQGENFYEQYF. CDR3 DNA: TGTGCCAGCAGTTTAGGGTCTATGGGACAGGGGGAAAATTTCTACGAGCAGTACTTC.

This chain joins TRBV6-6 and TRBJ2-7; tentative D call: TRBD1 (6 bases). Trimming stripped 0 bases from V and 12 bases from J, with 12 bases between. Germline V CDR1 and CDR2: MNHNY, SVGAGI (reference sequence). The CDR3 runs 12 residues. In DNA form, the CDR3 reads TGTGCCAGCAGTTACTCGGCAGGGGATTTGTACTTC. Amino acids: CASSYSAGDLYF.

The chain recombines TRBV12-3 or TRBV12-4 with TRBJ1-1; D gene unclear. The CDR3 contains 14 residues. V shed 6 bases and J shed 3 bases, with 14 bases lying between them. The CDR3 reads CASSPARPHTEAFF. For the CDR3, the DNA is TGTGCCAGCAGCCCCGCCAGGCCCCACACTGAAGCTTTCTTT.

The chain has TRBV9 and TRBJ2-2; 7 positions agree with TRBD1. V shed 5 bases, J shed 0 bases, and the junction held 1 base outside the gene matches. Germline CDR1 is SGDLS and CDR2 is YYNGEE. This CDR3 spans 14 amino acids. The CDR3 nucleotides are TGTGCCAGCAGGGGACAGACGAACACCGGGGAGCTGTTTTTT. As protein: CASRGQTNTGELFF.

This clonotype has ten or more counts. The V and J genes are TRBV18 and TRBJ2-7; no firm D call. Trimming cost V 1 base and J 5 bases, with 6 bases left between them. Per the germline V gene, CDR1 is KGHSH and CDR2 is LQKENI. CDR3 size: 12 residues. This CDR3 reads CASSPLRDEQYF. The DNA for the CDR3 is TGTGCCAGCTCACCACTCCGGGACGAGCAGTACTTC.

Concerning this clonotype itself: At one end, the junction sequence differs from germline, possibly due to a read error. The rearrangement links TRBV9 to TRBJ2-1; 8 bases agree with TRBD2. This CDR3 spans 18 amino acids. Germline CDR1 and CDR2: SGDLS and YYNGEE. Written as DNA, the CDR3 is TGTGCCAGCAGCGTATTTGCTTTAGCGGGAAAGGGGCCCTACAATGAGCAGTTC. It specifies CASSVFALAGKGPYNEQF.

This chain connects TRBV3-1 to TRBJ2-5; 9 bases match TRBD2. The V segment lost 4 bases and the J segment 2 bases; nucleotides outside the gene matches: 11. The CDR3 is 17 residues long. Germline lookup yields CDR1 LGHDT and CDR2 YNNKEL (reference sequence). CDR3 coding DNA: TGTGCCAGCAGCCTCCTAGGAGCAGCGGGGGGACAAGAGACCCAGTACTTC. The encoded protein is CASSLLGAAGGQETQYF.